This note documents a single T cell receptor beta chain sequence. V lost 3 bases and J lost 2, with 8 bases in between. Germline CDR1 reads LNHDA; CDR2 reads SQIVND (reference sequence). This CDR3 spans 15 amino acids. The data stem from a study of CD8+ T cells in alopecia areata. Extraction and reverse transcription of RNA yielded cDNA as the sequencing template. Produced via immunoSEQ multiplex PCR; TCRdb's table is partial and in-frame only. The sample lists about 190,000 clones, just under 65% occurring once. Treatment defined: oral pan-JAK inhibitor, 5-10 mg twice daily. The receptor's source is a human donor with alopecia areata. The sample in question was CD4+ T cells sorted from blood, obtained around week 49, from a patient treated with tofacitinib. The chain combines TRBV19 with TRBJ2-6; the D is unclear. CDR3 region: CASSMEGTGANVLTF. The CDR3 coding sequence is TGTGCCAGTAGTATGGAAGGGACTGGGGCCAACGTCCTGACTTTC. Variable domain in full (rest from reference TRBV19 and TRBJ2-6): DGGITQSPKYLFRKEGQNVTLSCEQNLNHDAMYWYRQDPGQGLRLIYYSQIVNDFQKGDIAEGYSVSREKKESFPLTVTSAQKNPTAFYLCASSMEGTGANVLTFGAGSRLTVL.